This T cell receptor beta chain was documented in a study of blood T cell repertoires in COVID-19. Study summary: Samples of COVID-19 (acute and convalescent) were obtained from the United States, Italy and Spain. In each case, the material was cDNA or gDNA derived from T cells, B-cell-depleted T cells, or PBMCs.

The data were produced by immunoSEQ multiplex PCR, yet TCRdb's version contains in-frame clones alone and is incomplete. The sample has a few hundred thousand clones, more than 75% seen once. Germline values: CDR1 LNHDA, CDR2 SQIVND (reference sequence). The CDR3 is 12 residues long. Trimming removed 6 bases at V and 6 bases at J, with 11 bases between. Sequenced sample: peripheral blood. The chain is built from TRBV19 and TRBJ1-2; D gene ambiguous. This TCR was sampled from a man between 35 and 55 years old with active or convalescent COVID-19. The CDR3 DNA reads TGTGCCAGTAGCGCCTATCCGGATGGCTACACCTTC. It translates to CASSAYPDGYTF.